The clone carrying this TCR beta chain occurred a few times. The data belong to a study of early T cells in non-severe SARS-CoV-2 infection. Germline-derived CDR1 and CDR2 are SGHRS and YFSETQ. The CDR3 runs to 12 residues. Trimming took 3 bases from V and 4 from J, leaving 6 bases between them. The TCR library protocol attached unique molecular identifiers to the individual cDNA molecules. TCRdb reprocessed the 5' RACE reads via MiXCR and lists one record per CDR3 protein. Of some 83,000 distinct CDR3 sequences in the sample, 10% were seen once. This chain connects TRBV5-1 to TRBJ2-3; D gene ambiguous. The source of this sequence is an adult who was a healthcare worker with PCR-confirmed SARS-CoV-2 infection or an uninfected control (not recorded which). This material consisted of whole blood, taken at baseline. The DNA for the CDR3 is TGCGCCAGCAGCTATGAACCAGATACGCAGTATTTT. Its protein product is CASSYEPDTQYF.